Presented here are 22 T cell receptor beta chains from one specimen sequenced in a study of radiotherapy plus CTLA-4 blockade in lung cancer. The protocol was immunoSEQ multiplex PCR, while the TCRdb copy is restricted to in-frame clones and leaves out a portion. The top ten clones hold about 4.2% of a sample with some 64,000 clones, about 72% of them seen once. The sample here was peripheral blood, taken from a patient treated with radiotherapy plus ipilimumab. These receptors were collected from a human donor with non-small cell lung cancer who had a complete response to radiotherapy plus ipilimumab.

The V and J genes are TRBV6-5 and TRBJ1-2; the D gene is possibly TRBD1 (5 bases). This CDR3 is built from 13 residues. Trimming removed 6 bases at V and 4 bases at J, with 12 bases between. The germline V gene has CDR1 MNHEY and CDR2 SVGAGI. CDR3: CASRSGGTYGYTF. The CDR3 DNA follows: TGTGCCAGCAGGAGCGGGGGTACCTATGGCTACACCTTC.

This chain links TRBV11-2 with TRBJ2-3, with D possibly TRBD2 on 6 matching bases. Trimming removed 3 bases from V and 5 bases from J, with 18 bases in between. The CDR3 runs to 16 residues. CDR1 SGHAT and CDR2 FQNNGV come from the germline V gene. CDR3 protein: CASSLEAGFAVDTQYF. The CDR3 region has the DNA TGTGCCAGCAGCTTGGAGGCGGGATTTGCGGTAGATACGCAGTATTTT. Together with reference TRBV11-2 and TRBJ2-3, the CDR3 gives the full variable domain: EAGVAQSPRYKIIEKRQSVAFWCNPISGHATLYWYQQILGQGPKLLIQFQNNGVVDDSQLPKDRFSAERLKGVDSTLKIQPAKLEDSAVYLCASSLEAGFAVDTQYFGPGTRLTVL.

CDR3: CASSSRRQGNNEKLFF. The DNA of the CDR3 is TGTGCCAGCAGCTCCCGCAGACAGGGAAATAATGAAAAACTGTTTTTT. The V gene is TRBV11-2, the J gene TRBJ1-4; TRBD1 matches at 7 bases. Germline CDR1 SGHAT, CDR2 FQNNGV. With V trimmed by 4 bases and J by 4 bases, 9 bases remained unmatched. This CDR3 comprises 16 residues.

V is TRBV5-4 and J is TRBJ2-3; the D gene is possibly TRBD2 (6 bases). The ends were cut back, 5 bases at V and 0 bases at J, with 13 bases in the middle. CDR3 length: 15 residues. CDR1 and CDR2 from the germline V gene are SGHNT and YYREEE (reference sequence). Here the CDR3 reads CASRAGGPSTDTQYF. For the CDR3, the DNA is TGTGCCAGCAGAGCGGGTGGGCCGAGCACAGATACGCAGTATTTT.

The CDR3 nucleotides read TGTGCCAGCAGCTTAGACGGACAGGGGAAAGCTTTCTTT. Amino acid sequence: CASSLDGQGKAFF. The chain uses TRBV7-8 and TRBJ1-1; TRBD1 agrees at 9 bases. The V gene's germline CDR1 is SGHVS and CDR2 FQNEAQ. This CDR3 spans 13 amino acids. V gave up 1 base and J gave up 9 bases; unmatched junction bases: 3.

The chain combines TRBV5-1 with TRBJ1-4; D not certain. Germline-derived CDR1 and CDR2 are SGHRS and YFSETQ. CDR3 length equals 15 residues. V lost 0 bases to trimming and J lost 0 bases, with 6 bases between them. This chain's CDR3 is CASSLAGSTNEKLFF. The CDR3 bases are TGCGCCAGCAGCTTGGCCGGGTCAACTAATGAAAAACTGTTTTTT.

The chain links TRBV6-4 to TRBJ2-1; 8 nucleotides match TRBD2. The CDR3 has 15 amino acids. Germline V CDR1 and CDR2: MRHNA, SNTAGT. The V gene end was trimmed by 3 bases and the J gene end by 4 bases; junction bases not matched to a gene: 5. In nucleotides, the CDR3 is TGTGCCAGCAGTGATACTAGCGGCGTTTACAATGAGCAGTTCTTC. Its protein product is CASSDTSGVYNEQFF.

The genes are TRBV27 and TRBJ1-6; D not certain. The CDR3 sequence is 15 residues long. Trimming pared 0 bases from V and 7 bases from J, leaving 10 bases between. Germline V gene data show CDR1 as MNHEY and CDR2 as SMNVEV (reference sequence). The CDR3 bases are TGTGCCAGCAGTTTATCGAGGAGGTGGAATTCACCCCTCCACTTT. Its translation is CASSLSRRWNSPLHF.

V gene TRBV7-2 combines with J gene TRBJ1-1, with 7 bases matching TRBD1. V lost 5 bases and J lost 6; bases outside the gene matches: 3. This CDR3 comprises 12 residues. Germline CDR1 is SGHTA and CDR2 is FQGNSA. For the CDR3, the DNA is TGTGCCAGCAGCCCAGGGGGTGCTGAAGCTTTCTTT. The encoded protein is CASSPGGAEAFF. Using reference TRBV7-2 and TRBJ1-1 for the parts outside the CDR3, the full variable domain is GAGVSQSPSNKVTEKGKDVELRCDPISGHTALYWYRQSLGQGLEFLIYFQGNSAPDKSGLPSDRFSAERTGGSVSTLTIQRTQQEDSAVYLCASSPGGAEAFFGQGTRLTVV.

The chain carries TRBV7-9 and TRBJ2-7; D tentatively fits TRBD1 or TRBD2 (5 bases each). This CDR3 region has 15 residues. Trimming took 4 bases from V and 5 from J, leaving 18 bases between them. CDR1 is SEHNR and CDR2 is FQNEAQ in the germline V gene (reference sequence). CDR3 sequence: CASSSGAESGDEQYF. CDR3 DNA: TGTGCCAGCAGCTCCGGGGCAGAGAGTGGCGACGAGCAGTACTTC. The entire variable domain, with the rest obtained from reference TRBV7-9 and TRBJ2-7, is as follows: DTGVSQNPRHKITKRGQNVTFRCDPISEHNRLYWYRQTLGQGPEFLTYFQNEAQLEKSRLLSDRFSAERPKGSFSTLEIQRTEQGDSAMYLCASSSGAESGDEQYFGPGTRLTVT.

The J gene is TRBJ2-2, the V gene TRBV9; D is undetermined. Germline CDR1 SGDLS, CDR2 YYNGEE. Trimming cost V 6 bases and J 3 bases, with 9 bases left between them. This CDR3 region has 13 residues. CDR3 loop: CASNQPHTGELFF. The CDR3 nucleotides read TGTGCCAGCAACCAGCCCCACACCGGGGAGCTGTTTTTT.

Here the CDR3 reads CATSRDARQGLTDTQYF. The CDR3 nucleotides are TGTGCCACCAGCAGAGATGCTAGACAGGGGCTCACAGATACGCAGTATTTT. The gene calls are TRBV15 and TRBJ2-3, with TRBD1 matching 8 bases. In germline, CDR1 is LNHNV, CDR2 YYDKDF (reference sequence). The CDR3 length is 17 residues. After removal of 0 bases from V and 2 bases from J, the junction contained 7 bases not matched to a gene.

The CDR3 nucleotides read TGTGCCAGCAGCTTTAACGCTGAGGCCAACGTCCTGACTTTC. It encodes CASSFNAEANVLTF. The chain recombines TRBV7-2 with TRBJ2-6; no clear D gene. Trimming stripped 3 bases from V and 6 bases from J, with 9 bases between. From germline, CDR1 is SGHTA and CDR2 FQGNSA. The CDR3 consists of 14 residues.

This clone was seen only a few times. The V call is TRBV10-1, the J call TRBJ2-1; D is uncertain. Germline V gives CDR1 WNHNN, CDR2 SYGVQD (reference sequence). Trimming removed 0 bases from V and 0 bases from J, with 6 bases in between. The CDR3 loop spans 15 amino acids. CDR3 nucleotide sequence: TGCGCCAGCAGTGAGTCGATAGGCTCCTACAATGAGCAGTTCTTC. Translating gives CASSESIGSYNEQFF.

The CDR3 DNA reads TGCGCCAGCAGCTTGAACAGCAATGAGCAGTTCTTC. It codes for CASSLNSNEQFF. The genes are TRBV5-1 and TRBJ2-1; D remains unclear. The CDR3 runs to 12 residues. Germline CDR1 SGHRS, CDR2 YFSETQ. Trimming shortened V by 1 base and J by 6 bases, and 5 bases separated the two germline ends.

The rearrangement uses TRBV6-5 and TRBJ2-7; the D is unclear. The CDR3 contains 11 residues. The germline V and J ends were trimmed by 4 bases and 4 bases, with 5 bases remaining between them. Germline V gives CDR1 MNHEY, CDR2 SVGAGI. This CDR3 is CASSWQYEQYF. In nucleotides, the CDR3 is TGTGCCAGCAGTTGGCAGTACGAGCAGTACTTC.

The genes are TRBV19 and TRBJ1-4, with 9 bases lining up with TRBD1. V was pared by 7 bases and J by 14 bases, with 11 bases of the junction left unmatched. This CDR3 spans 13 amino acids. Germline CDR1 is LNHDA and CDR2 is SQIVND (reference sequence). The CDR3 protein is CASNKGDRGSLFF. In nucleotides, the CDR3 is TGTGCCAGTAACAAGGGTGACAGGGGGTCTCTGTTTTTT.

The rearrangement links TRBV27 to TRBJ2-7; TRBD2 might be the D (6 bases). CDR3 length equals 14 residues. Germline V CDR1 and CDR2: MNHEY, SMNVEV (reference sequence). As DNA, the CDR3 is TGTGCAGTGCATTCCGGAGGGGTCCGATACGAGCAGTACTTC. It codes for CAVHSGGVRYEQYF.

The V call is TRBV19, the J call TRBJ2-1; tentative D call: TRBD1 (7 bases). The CDR3 is 14 amino acids. V was shortened by 5 bases and J by 7 bases, with 15 bases between the two germline ends. CDR1 LNHDA and CDR2 SQIVND come from the germline V gene (reference sequence). The CDR3 DNA reads TGTGCCAGTAGTTCAGGGGGGACTGTGAATGAGCAGTTCTTC. This sequence encodes CASSSGGTVNEQFF.

There are a few counts of this clone. The chain has TRBV2 and TRBJ2-7, with 7 nucleotides matching TRBD1. With V trimmed by 4 bases and J by 6 bases, 12 bases remained unmatched. The CDR3 length is 15 residues. CDR1 is SNHLY, CDR2 FYNNEI, per germline. The CDR3 loop reads CASSGVTGEVGEQYF. The DNA of the CDR3 is TGTGCCAGCAGTGGGGTAACAGGGGAAGTGGGCGAGCAGTACTTC.

The chain couples TRBV9 to TRBJ1-3, with unresolved D. Germline V gives CDR1 SGDLS, CDR2 YYNGEE. V lost 0 bases to trimming and J lost 2 bases, with 9 bases between them. The CDR3 is 15 amino acids. The CDR3 region has the DNA TGTGCCAGCAGCGTAGAAAGCAGAACTGGAAACACCATATATTTT. It codes for CASSVESRTGNTIYF.

The chain uses TRBV10-1 and TRBJ2-7, with 11 bases lining up with TRBD2. J was trimmed by 7 bases and V by 6 bases; bases with no gene match: 26. CDR1 WNHNN and CDR2 SYGVQD come from the germline V gene (reference sequence). The CDR3 runs 20 residues. The CDR3 sequence is CASRKKPSGLADVGFEEQYF. DNA for the CDR3: TGCGCCAGCAGAAAGAAACCATCGGGACTAGCGGATGTGGGGTTTGAAGAGCAGTACTTC.